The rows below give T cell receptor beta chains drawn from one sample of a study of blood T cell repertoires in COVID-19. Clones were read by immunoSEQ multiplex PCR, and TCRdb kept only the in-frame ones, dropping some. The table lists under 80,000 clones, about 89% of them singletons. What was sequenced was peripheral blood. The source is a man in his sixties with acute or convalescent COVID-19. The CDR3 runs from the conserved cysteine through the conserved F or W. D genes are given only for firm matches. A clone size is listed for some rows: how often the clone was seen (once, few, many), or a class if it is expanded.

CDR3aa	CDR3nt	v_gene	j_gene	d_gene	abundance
CASSHGRGQTEAFF	TGTGCCAGCAGTCATGGAAGGGGGCAAACTGAAGCTTTCTTT	TRBV7-2	TRBJ1-1	TRBD1	NA
CASSLGLNTEAFF	TGTGCCAGCAGTCTGGGGCTGAACACTGAAGCTTTCTTT	TRBV5-6	TRBJ1-1	NA	NA
CASSQDQGQGNEQFF	TGCGCCAGCAGCCAAGATCAGGGACAGGGAAATGAGCAGTTCTTC	TRBV4-1	TRBJ2-1	TRBD1	once
CASSLAGTGGSPLHF	TGTGCCAGCAGCTTAGCAGGGACAGGGGGTTCACCCCTCCACTTT	TRBV7-6	TRBJ1-6	TRBD1	NA
CASTHPELGAEAFF	TGTGCCAGCACCCACCCGGAGTTAGGGGCCGAAGCTTTCTTT	TRBV6-5	TRBJ1-1	NA	few
CASSLEYTGNEQYF	TGTGCCAGCAGCTTAGAATATACAGGGAACGAGCAGTACTTC	TRBV11-2	TRBJ2-7	NA	NA
CASSEKTGSGDEQYF	TGTGCCAGCAGTGAAAAAACGGGGAGTGGGGACGAGCAGTACTTC	TRBV2	TRBJ2-7	NA	NA
CASTLPQTPYGYTF	TGTGCCAGCACCCTGCCCCAGACTCCTTATGGCTACACCTTC	TRBV5-5	TRBJ1-2	NA	NA
CASSLAEYTGELFF	TGTGCCAGCAGTTTGGCGGAGTACACCGGGGAGCTGTTTTTT	TRBV27	TRBJ2-2	NA	NA
CASSLGQNYGYTF	TGTGCCAGCAGTTTAGGGCAGAACTATGGCTACACCTTC	TRBV28	TRBJ1-2	NA	NA
CASSFFGGNAEAFF	TGTGCCAGCAGTTTCTTCGGGGGGAACGCTGAAGCTTTCTTT	TRBV27	TRBJ1-1	NA	NA
CASSLATGGTTEAFF	TGCGCCAGCAGCTTGGCAACAGGGGGGACCACTGAAGCTTTCTTT	TRBV5-1	TRBJ1-1	TRBD1	NA
CASSPNRGYNSPLHF	TGTGCCAGCAGCCCAAACAGGGGGTATAACTCACCCCTCCACTTT	TRBV5-6	TRBJ1-6	TRBD1	NA
CASSPETSGAHGELFF	TGTGCCAGCAGTCCTGAGACTAGCGGGGCGCACGGGGAGCTGTTTTTT	TRBV6-6	TRBJ2-2	TRBD2	NA
CASSRTTSGVAYEQYF	TGTGCCAGCTCACGCACTACTAGCGGAGTCGCTTACGAGCAGTACTTC	TRBV18	TRBJ2-7	TRBD2	NA
CASSLVTVANTIYF	TGTGCCAGCAGCTTGGTAACAGTCGCAAACACCATATATTTT	TRBV5-6	TRBJ1-3	NA	NA